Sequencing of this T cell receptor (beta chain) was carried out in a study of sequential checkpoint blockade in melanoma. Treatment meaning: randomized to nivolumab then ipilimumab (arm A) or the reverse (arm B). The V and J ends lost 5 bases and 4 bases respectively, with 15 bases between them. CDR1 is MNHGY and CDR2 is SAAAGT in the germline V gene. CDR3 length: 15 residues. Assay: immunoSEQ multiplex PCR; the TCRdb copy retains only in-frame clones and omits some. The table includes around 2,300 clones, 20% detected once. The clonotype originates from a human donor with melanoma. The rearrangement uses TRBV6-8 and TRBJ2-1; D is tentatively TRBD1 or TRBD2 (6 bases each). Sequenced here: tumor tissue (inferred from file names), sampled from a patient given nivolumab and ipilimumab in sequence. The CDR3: CASSEQGTSYNEQFF. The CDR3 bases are TGTGCCAGCAGTGAGCAGGGGACTTCTTACAATGAGCAGTTCTTC.